This T cell receptor beta chain was retrieved from a study of blood T cell repertoires in COVID-19. Germline V gene sequence: CDR1 MNHEY, CDR2 SVGAGI. The CDR3 spans 13 residues. The junction had 8 bases not matched to a gene; V was cut back by 5 bases and J by 8 bases. TCRdb's table, derived via immunoSEQ multiplex PCR, lists solely in-frame clones and lacks some. The sample yields about 130,000 clones, approximately 81% seen once. The TCR originated in a woman aged 55-70 years with active or convalescent COVID-19. Sequencing input: peripheral blood. The chain is built from TRBV6-5 and TRBJ1-2; TRBD1 agrees at 7 bases. CDR3 sequence (DNA): TGTGCCAGCAGTCTGACAGGGCAATTCGGCTACACCTTC. Protein product: CASSLTGQFGYTF.